One sample yielded the 20 T cell receptor beta chains listed below, sequenced in a study of graft-versus-host responses after intestinal transplantation. Profiling relied on immunoSEQ multiplex PCR, and the TCRdb table lists in-frame clones only, not all of them. The sample holds 25,000 to 35,000 clones, 70% to 90% seen once. This specimen was PBMCs, taken about 420 days after intestinal transplantation. The source is a human patient who received an intestinal transplant, so some T cells may come from the graft donor.

The chain joins TRBV5-5 to TRBJ2-7; D is undetermined. V lost 4 bases and J 4 bases, leaving 9 bases between the germline ends. The CDR3 totals 12 residues. Germline V gives CDR1 SGHKS, CDR2 YYEKEE (reference sequence). CDR3 in DNA: TGTGCCAGCAGCGACACTGTTTACGAGCAGTACTTC. It translates to CASSDTVYEQYF.

The chain combines TRBV6-5 with TRBJ2-4; D ambiguous. V was shortened by 4 bases and J by 0 bases, with 7 bases between the two germline ends. Germline CDR1 and CDR2: MNHEY and SVGAGI. The CDR3 has 14 residues. CDR3 loop: CASSSRLAKNIQYF. The DNA of the CDR3 is TGTGCCAGCAGTTCTCGGCTAGCCAAAAACATTCAGTACTTC.

There are a few counts of this clone. This chain joins TRBV6-1 and TRBJ1-2; D not certain. Germline V CDR1 and CDR2: MNHNS, SASEGT. The CDR3 is made up of 13 amino acids. V was shortened by 5 bases and J by 4 bases, with 11 bases between the two germline ends. Written as DNA, the CDR3 is TGTGCCAGCAGTCCGGAGTTATTCTATGGCTACACCTTC. As protein: CASSPELFYGYTF.

The chain combines TRBV28 with TRBJ2-1, with D tentatively TRBD1 (6 bases). CDR3 length equals 11 residues. V lost 10 bases and J 4 bases, leaving 8 bases between the germline ends. Looked up from germline, CDR1 is MDHEN and CDR2 is SYDVKM. As DNA, the CDR3 is TGTGCCACCACAGGGTACAATGAGCAGTTCTTC. This codes for CATTGYNEQFF.

The J gene is TRBJ2-1, the V gene TRBV7-9; D not certain. The germline CDR1 and CDR2 sequences are SEHNR and FQNEAQ (reference sequence). The CDR3 is made up of 12 amino acids. The V gene lost 2 bases and the J gene lost 6 bases, with 5 bases spanning the gap. CDR3 nucleotide sequence: TGTGCCAGCAGCTTAAGACCCAATGAGCAGTTCTTC. As protein: CASSLRPNEQFF.

CDR3 in DNA: TGTGCCAGCAGCCCCCGAGGGACTAGCGGGAGGTCCGAGGGCACAGATACGCAGTATTTT. Translating gives CASSPRGTSGRSEGTDTQYF. J is TRBJ2-3 and V is TRBV7-8; TRBD2 agrees at 15 bases. The germline CDR1 and CDR2 sequences are SGHVS and FQNEAQ. The length of the CDR3 is 20 residues. V lost 5 bases, J lost 1 base, and 13 bases stayed unmatched.

This CDR3 reads CASSSGDRAVETQYF. The CDR3 DNA sequence: TGTGCCAGCAGCTCGGGGGACAGGGCGGTAGAGACCCAGTACTTC. The chain combines TRBV5-8 with TRBJ2-5; 9 bases fit TRBD1. V gave up 3 bases and J gave up 4 bases; unmatched junction bases: 7. The CDR3 runs 15 residues. Germline V gene sequence: CDR1 SGHTS, CDR2 YDEGEE.

The rearrangement links TRBV5-6 to TRBJ2-3; TRBD2 matches at 12 bases. The length of the CDR3 is 15 residues. Germline lookup yields CDR1 SGHDT and CDR2 YYEEEE. Losses at the gene ends were 6 bases for V and 4 bases for J; bases not matched to a gene: 6. CDR3 sequence reads: CASKSGTSGPDTQYF. CDR3 bases: TGTGCCAGCAAGTCCGGGACTAGCGGGCCAGATACGCAGTATTTT.

The chain employs TRBV19 and TRBJ1-5, with a possible D match to TRBD1 (5 bases). There are 16 residues in the CDR3. Germline CDR1 is LNHDA and CDR2 is SQIVND (reference sequence). V dropped 0 bases and J dropped 2 bases, with 11 bases sitting between them. The CDR3 DNA is TGTGCCAGTAGTATAGAGACGGCCAGGGGCAATCAGCCCCAGCATTTT. Protein sequence: CASSIETARGNQPQHF.

This chain joins TRBV6-5 and TRBJ1-6; D is unclear. This CDR3 region has 14 residues. CDR1 is MNHEY and CDR2 is SVGAGI in the germline V gene. The V and J ends lost 6 bases and 3 bases respectively, with 9 bases between them. CDR3 sequence reads: CASSSDGYNSPLHF. CDR3 coding DNA: TGTGCCAGCAGCTCGGACGGCTATAATTCACCCCTCCACTTT.

The chain links TRBV7-2 to TRBJ2-3; 7 bases map to TRBD2. CDR3 size: 16 residues. V lost 2 bases and J lost 6; bases outside the gene matches: 11. Germline CDR1 and CDR2: SGHTA and FQGNSA. The CDR3 DNA is TGTGCCAGCAGCTTACCGGCACGGGACTACGAGGATACGCAGTATTTT. As protein: CASSLPARDYEDTQYF.

CDR3 in DNA: TGTGCCAGCAGTTACCACGACAGGGGGAAGGATACGCAGTATTTT. Translation gives CASSYHDRGKDTQYF. The genes are TRBV6-5 and TRBJ2-3; the match to TRBD1 covers 9 bases. Germline CDR1 reads MNHEY; CDR2 reads SVGAGI. The CDR3 runs to 15 residues. With V trimmed by 2 bases and J by 6 bases, 6 bases remained unmatched.

V is TRBV19 and J is TRBJ2-5; 7 bases agree with TRBD1. V was pared by 3 bases and J by 7 bases, with 5 bases of the junction left unmatched. The CDR3 is 13 residues long. In germline, CDR1 is LNHDA, CDR2 SQIVND (reference sequence). The CDR3 region has the DNA TGTGCCAGTAGTATGCAGTCAGGGGGGACCCAGTACTTC. Its protein is CASSMQSGGTQYF.

The chain recombines TRBV6-5 with TRBJ2-7; D uncertain. From germline, CDR1 is MNHEY and CDR2 SVGAGI. Trimming removed 5 bases at V and 1 base at J, with 6 bases between. The CDR3 has 12 residues. DNA of the CDR3: TGTGCCAGCAGTCCCCCGTCCTACGAGCAGTACTTC. It specifies CASSPPSYEQYF.

In DNA form, the CDR3 reads TGCGCCAGCAGCCAAAGACAGGGTTCGACTGAAGCTTTCTTT. Protein product: CASSQRQGSTEAFF. The rearrangement uses TRBV5-1 and TRBJ1-1; 7 bases line up with TRBD1. The CDR3 is made up of 14 amino acids. The germline V gene has CDR1 SGHRS and CDR2 YFSETQ. V was pared by 4 bases and J by 5 bases, with 8 bases of the junction left unmatched.

The genes are TRBV28 and TRBJ2-4, with TRBD2 as a possible D gene (7 bases). In germline, CDR1 is MDHEN, CDR2 SYDVKM. V gave up 6 bases and J gave up 6 bases, with 12 bases separating them. CDR3 length equals 13 residues. CDR3 loop: CASRDGGPNIQYF. Here the CDR3 DNA reads TGTGCCAGCAGGGACGGGGGGCCAAACATTCAGTACTTC.

The gene calls are TRBV28 and TRBJ2-3; 8 bases are a match to TRBD2. Trimming removed 3 bases from V and 4 bases from J; junction bases left unmatched: 18. The V gene's germline CDR1 is MDHEN and CDR2 SYDVKM. The length of the CDR3 is 19 residues. As DNA, the CDR3 is TGTGCCAGCAGTTTTGGTAGCGGGATTGCCCCGGATACTGCAGATACGCAGTATTTT. This encodes CASSFGSGIAPDTADTQYF.

V usage is TRBV5-1 and J usage is TRBJ1-1, with D perhaps TRBD1 (5 bases). The CDR3 is 14 residues long. Trimming stripped 0 bases from V and 6 bases from J, with 12 bases between. Germline loops: CDR1 SGHRS, CDR2 YFSETQ. CDR3 amino acids: CASSLEGGGAEAFF. The DNA for the CDR3 is TGCGCCAGCAGCTTGGAGGGTGGGGGGGCTGAAGCTTTCTTT.

The V call is TRBV28, the J call TRBJ1-1; 9 nucleotides line up with TRBD1. Per the germline V gene, CDR1 is MDHEN and CDR2 is SYDVKM. This CDR3 contains 13 residues. Losses at the gene ends were 10 bases for V and 6 bases for J; bases not matched to a gene: 9. The CDR3 coding sequence is TGTGCCACCCTAGGACAGGGGTTCCCTGAAGCTTTCTTT. It specifies CATLGQGFPEAFF.

V gene TRBV7-2 combines with J gene TRBJ2-1, with D possibly matching TRBD2 (5 bases). This CDR3 comprises 15 residues. Germline V gives CDR1 SGHTA, CDR2 FQGNSA. The V end lost 1 base, the J end lost 6 bases, and 13 bases lay between the germline ends. The CDR3 DNA reads as TGTGCCAGCAGCTTAGGTAGCGATTGGCGCAATGAGCAGTTCTTC. This codes for CASSLGSDWRNEQFF.